This entry lists 3 T cell receptor beta chains sequenced from one sample in a study of T cell responses to AZD1222 COVID-19 vaccine. The data were produced by immunoSEQ multiplex PCR, yet TCRdb's version contains in-frame clones alone and is incomplete. The table lists some 130,000 clones, 92% of them singletons. The sequencing used peripheral blood, collected 28 days after the second AZD1222 dose. These receptors were collected from an adult who received the AZD1222 COVID-19 vaccine.

A few counts support this clone. This sequence joins TRBV7-2 and TRBJ1-1; D remains ambiguous. Germline V CDR1 and CDR2: SGHTA, FQGNSA. The CDR3 consists of 14 residues. V was clipped by 3 bases and J by 5 bases, with 13 bases between them. The CDR3 DNA is TGTGCCAGCAGCTTCTTCAATTGGGGTACTGAAGCTTTCTTT. Encoded protein: CASSFFNWGTEAFF.

The CDR3 sequence is CASRITGGAYEQYF. The CDR3 DNA sequence: TGTGCCAGCAGAATAACAGGGGGGGCCTACGAGCAGTACTTC. The chain couples TRBV27 to TRBJ2-7, with D possibly matching TRBD1 (8 bases). Germline V gives CDR1 MNHEY, CDR2 SMNVEV (reference sequence). This CDR3 has 14 amino acids. V was clipped by 6 bases and J by 2 bases, with 14 bases between them.

The chain has TRBV11-1 and TRBJ2-7; possible D gene TRBD1, 5 bases. CDR3 length equals 13 residues. Germline assignment: CDR1 SGHAT and CDR2 FQDESV (reference sequence). The ends were cut back, 0 bases at V and 3 bases at J, with 6 bases in the middle. DNA of the CDR3: TGTGCCAGCAGCTTAGCTCAGGGCTACGAGCAGTACTTC. Translation gives CASSLAQGYEQYF.